Included here is one T cell receptor (beta chain) sequence, with context. Its antigen specificity is not known. Base-call qualities are not available, and no considerably larger clone is one nucleotide away. The data were obtained in a study of blood T cell repertoires in COVID-19 (dated by TCRdb to 2020 to 2021). For the wider study: Samples covering the acute and convalescent phases of COVID-19 were provided by collaborators in the United States, Italy and Spain. Nearly every sample came with metadata listing a de-identified subject ID, COVID-19 status, age in years and sex. The repertoires were released in a freely available public database meant as a resource for research on the immune response to SARS-CoV-2. The dataset comprised deeply sampled blood TCRbeta repertoires from subjects exposed to, actively infected with, or recovered from COVID-19. Samples came from the ongoing ImmuneRACE study (first 160 participants) plus 1,254 subjects from 6 global collaborators. Where available, HLA class I and class II types were taken from metadata supplied by the sample provider and were not determined by assay-based typing. The prospective study material was composed of cDNA or gDNA derived from T cells, B-cell-depleted T cells, or PBMCs.

TCRbeta CDR3 regions were amplified from genomic DNA using the immunoSEQ Assay, a bias-controlled multiplex PCR. On the study's bioinformatics: The number of nucleated cells in each sample was estimated from the amplification of reference gene primers within the assay. To quantify the absolute abundance of each unique TCRbeta CDR3 rearrangement, sequence reads were collapsed and filtered. Productive Simpson clonality was computed per sample as the square root of Simpson's diversity index over productive rearrangements. TCRdb obtained this table from immuneACCESS and retained in-frame rearrangements with V and J assigned. These tables miss some clones; where compared with another copy, unresolved V genes account for less than half of the shortfall, and the remainder is unexplained. V and J calls and clone size are those listed in that table; D and trimming were worked out from the DNA. For this sample the table gives 200,000 to 300,000 clones, of which around 80% were detected only once. The top ten constitute 4.2% of the sample.

The research as a whole found: Clinical and demographic metadata were provided uncurated, with the amount varying by source and participant.

As encoded in the germline V gene, CDR1 is SGHTA while CDR2 is FQGNSA. From cysteine to phenylalanine, the CDR3 is 14 amino acids long. The entry retains the CDR3 DNA only, 42 bases that are in frame from base 1. The germline ends are 15 bases apart after V is trimmed by 5 bases and J by 5 bases. Whole blood was collected in K2EDTA tubes by collaborating institutions according to the institutions' own protocols. Collaborator samples were shipped for TCRbeta analysis as frozen whole blood, isolated PBMCs, or DNA extracted from either sample type. This receptor was obtained from a man between 60 and 75 years old with acute or convalescent COVID-19. Specimen: peripheral blood. The sequence is built from TRBV7-2 and TRBJ2-5; tentative D gene TRBD1, with 5 bases matching. The CDR3 protein sequence reads: CASSQSRGQETQYF. The bases are TGTGCCAGCAGCCAATCTAGGGGTCAGGAGACCCAGTACTTC.